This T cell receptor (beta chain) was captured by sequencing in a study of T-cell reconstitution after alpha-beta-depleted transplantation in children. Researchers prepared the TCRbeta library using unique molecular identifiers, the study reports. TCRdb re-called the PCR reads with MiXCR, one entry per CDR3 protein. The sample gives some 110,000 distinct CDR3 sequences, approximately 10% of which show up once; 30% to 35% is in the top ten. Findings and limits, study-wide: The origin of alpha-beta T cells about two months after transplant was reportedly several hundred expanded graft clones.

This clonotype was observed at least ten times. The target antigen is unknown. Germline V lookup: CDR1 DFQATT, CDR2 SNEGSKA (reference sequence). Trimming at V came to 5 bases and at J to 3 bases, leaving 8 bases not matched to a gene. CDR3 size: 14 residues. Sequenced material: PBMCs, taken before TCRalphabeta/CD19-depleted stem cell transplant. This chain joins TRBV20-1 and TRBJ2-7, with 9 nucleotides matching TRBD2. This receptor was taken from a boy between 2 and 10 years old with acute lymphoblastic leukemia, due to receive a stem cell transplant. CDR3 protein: CSASDQREDYEQYF. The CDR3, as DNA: TGCAGTGCTTCGGACCAGCGGGAGGACTACGAGCAGTACTTC.